A single sample gave rise to the 4 T cell receptor beta chains below, sequenced in a study of blood T cell repertoires in COVID-19. Sequenced by immunoSEQ multiplex PCR; TCRdb stores in-frame clones only, minus some. The sample shows some 300,000 clones, 90% of them seen only once. The material sequenced was PBMCs or T cells enriched from blood (not recorded which). These receptors all stem from a woman in her late teens or twenties with acute COVID-19.

For the CDR3, the DNA is TGTGCCAGCAGCAACGGAGACAGGAACACAGATACGCAGTATTTT. It encodes CASSNGDRNTDTQYF. The chain links TRBV21-1 to TRBJ2-3; TRBD1, the D gene given by the table, was not confirmed from the DNA. TRBV21-1 is given as a pseudogene. CDR3 length: 15 amino acids.

The V call is TRBV14, the J call TRBJ1-2, with 9 bases identical to TRBD1. This CDR3 region has 13 residues. Germline-derived CDR1 and CDR2 are SGHDN and FVKESK. V dropped 3 bases and J dropped 5; count of bases not matched to a gene: 1. The CDR3 loop reads CASSQGTGYGYTF. CDR3 sequence (DNA): TGTGCCAGCAGCCAGGGGACAGGGTATGGCTACACCTTC.

J is TRBJ1-2 and V is TRBV6-5; tentative D call: TRBD1 (5 bases). Germline V gene lookup returns CDR1 MNHEY and CDR2 SVGAGI. The CDR3 totals 14 residues. With 4 bases removed from V and 5 bases from J, the gap between germline ends came to 14 bases. CDR3 in amino acids: CASSSRGEWYGYTF. The DNA of the CDR3 is TGTGCCAGCAGTTCAAGGGGTGAATGGTATGGCTACACCTTC.

The gene calls are TRBV6-5 and TRBJ1-4; 9 positions match TRBD1. The trim removed 5 bases at V and 11 bases at J, leaving 9 bases unmatched. Per germline, CDR1 MNHEY and CDR2 SVGAGI. The CDR3 totals 14 residues. CDR3 region: CASSPQGAGWKLFF. The CDR3 coding sequence is TGTGCCAGCAGTCCACAGGGGGCCGGTTGGAAACTGTTTTTT.